Detailed here is one T cell receptor (beta chain). The specificity of this receptor is unknown. Per-base qualities were not stored, and no clone one base away is much larger. Trimmed from V: 2 bases; trimmed from J: 6 bases; junction bases lacking a gene match: 3. From the cysteine up to the phenylalanine, the CDR3 has a length of 14 residues. The kept DNA is CDR3 alone, 42 bases in frame from the first base. From the germline V gene (reference sequence), CDR1 is SEHNR and CDR2 is FQNEAQ. Participants in the prospective study were aged about 18 to 95 years, lived in about two dozen United States geographic areas, and enrolled through a virtual design. To assign participants to cohorts, the prospective study relied on clinical history that participants themselves reported in a screening survey and a study questionnaire. Recovered participants in ImmuneRACE Cohort 3 were defined by two consecutive negative NP/OP PCR tests, clearance by a healthcare professional, or resolution of symptoms. In the prospective study, whole blood, serum and a nasopharyngeal or oropharyngeal swab were collected from each participant by mobile phlebotomists. Additional blood draws and questionnaires over an approximately 2-month period could optionally be provided by prospective study participants. Before DNA extraction, blood samples from the prospective study were shipped at room temperature or frozen.

The sample originates from a study of blood T cell repertoires in COVID-19 (dated by TCRdb to 2018 to 2020). Concerning the study at large: Collaborator samples came from the United States, Italy and Spain and covered acute and convalescent phases of COVID-19. Deeply sampled blood TCRbeta repertoires from subjects exposed to, actively infected with, or recovered from COVID-19 were included in the dataset. A de-identified subject ID, COVID-19 status, age in years and sex were almost always included in the sample metadata. The samples were drawn from two sources: the first 160 participants of the ongoing ImmuneRACE study, and 1,200 or so subjects contributed by 6 global collaborators. The repertoires were released in a freely available public database meant as a resource for research on the immune response to SARS-CoV-2. The material from the prospective study consisted of cDNA or gDNA derived from T cells, B-cell-depleted T cells, or PBMCs. HLA class I and class II types, where available, came from metadata supplied by the sample provider rather than from assay-based typing. Study-wide conclusions, independent of this receptor: How much clinical and demographic metadata was included differed by source and by participant, and the metadata was provided uncurated.

TCRbeta CDR3 regions were amplified from genomic DNA by means of the immunoSEQ Assay, a bias-controlled multiplex PCR. The paper's data handling went like this. Nucleated cell counts per sample were estimated from amplification of reference gene primers within the assay. To quantify the absolute abundance of each unique TCRbeta CDR3 rearrangement, sequence reads were collapsed and filtered. For each sample, productive Simpson clonality was calculated by taking the square root of Simpson's diversity index across productive rearrangements. In its TCRdb copy, this immuneACCESS table keeps in-frame sequences only and misses some clones. Where compared with another copy, unresolved V genes explain less than half of these, and the others have no known cause. The V and J calls and clone size are taken from that table; D and trimming were inferred from the DNA. This sample holds 200,000 to 250,000 clones; 84% were observed only once. The ten biggest clones cover 1.5% to 2% of the sample.

What was sequenced was PBMCs or T cells enriched from blood (not recorded which). The sequence joins TRBV7-9 to TRBJ1-4; the junction holds 7 bases that match TRBD1. The receptor was derived from a man aged 55 to 70 who had recovered from COVID-19. The nucleotides read TGTGCCAGCAGCTTAAGACAGGGTGATGAAAAACTGTTTTTT. Translated, this is CASSLRQGDEKLFF. Reference TRBV7-9 and TRBJ1-4 proteins supply the regions before and after the CDR3; the full variable domain is: DTGVSQNPRHKITKRGQNVTFRCDPISEHNRLYWYRQTLGQGPEFLTYFQNEAQLEKSRLLSDRFSAERPKGSFSTLEIQRTEQGDSAMYLCASSLRQGDEKLFFGSGTQLSVL.